The rows below give T cell receptor beta chains drawn from one sample of a study of blood T cell repertoires in COVID-19. Clones were sequenced by immunoSEQ multiplex PCR, and TCRdb holds only the in-frame ones, with some missing. The table lists over 300,000 clones, roughly 85% of them singletons. Sequencing used PBMCs or T cells enriched from blood (not recorded which). All receptors derive from a woman aged 30 to 39 who had recovered from COVID-19. Each CDR3 is given with its conserved first and last residue. Fields, in order: J gene, CDR3 length, D gene, V gene, clone size, CDR3 protein, CDR3 DNA. The D gene is left open where the match is weak. Expanded clones get a size class; other rows say once, few or many, or leave the size out.

j_gene: TRBJ1-2; len: 17; d_gene: .; v_gene: TRBV7-2; abundance: .; CDR3aa: CASSQGGDTERRYGYTF; CDR3nt: TGTGCCAGCAGCCAAGGGGGGGACACCGAACGAAGGTATGGCTACACCTTC
j_gene: TRBJ1-1; len: 16; d_gene: .; v_gene: TRBV27; abundance: .; CDR3aa: CASSPSGGGSGTEAFF; CDR3nt: TGTGCCAGCAGCCCCTCCGGGGGAGGGTCAGGGACTGAAGCTTTCTTT
j_gene: TRBJ1-1; len: 13; d_gene: .; v_gene: TRBV4-3; abundance: .; CDR3aa: CASSGDRNTEAFF; CDR3nt: TGCGCCAGCAGCGGAGATAGGAACACTGAAGCTTTCTTT
j_gene: TRBJ1-1; len: 13; d_gene: .; v_gene: TRBV24-1; abundance: .; CDR3aa: CATSDPTRGEAFF; CDR3nt: TGTGCCACCAGTGATCCTACTCGAGGTGAAGCTTTCTTT
j_gene: TRBJ2-1; len: 11; d_gene: .; v_gene: TRBV3-1/TRBV3-2; abundance: .; CDR3aa: CASSQVGGQFF; CDR3nt: TGTGCCAGCAGCCAAGTGGGAGGGCAGTTCTTC
j_gene: TRBJ1-1; len: 16; d_gene: TRBD1; v_gene: TRBV28; abundance: .; CDR3aa: CASSLSAGGMNTEAFF; CDR3nt: TGTGCCAGCAGTTTATCTGCAGGGGGGATGAACACTGAAGCTTTCTTT
j_gene: TRBJ2-3; len: 15; d_gene: .; v_gene: TRBV5-4; abundance: .; CDR3aa: CASSLAGESTDTQYF; CDR3nt: TGTGCCAGCAGCTTGGCGGGGGAGAGCACAGATACGCAGTATTTT
j_gene: TRBJ1-1; len: 12; d_gene: .; v_gene: TRBV21-1; abundance: once; CDR3aa: CARLDLNTEAFF; CDR3nt: TGTGCCAGGCTAGACCTGAACACTGAAGCTTTCTTT
j_gene: TRBJ2-7; len: 14; d_gene: TRBD1; v_gene: TRBV29-1; abundance: .; CDR3aa: CSVLGTGGTYEQYF; CDR3nt: TGCAGCGTTCTCGGGACAGGTGGTACCTACGAGCAGTACTTC
j_gene: TRBJ1-2; len: 16; d_gene: .; v_gene: TRBV4-1; abundance: .; CDR3aa: CASSQDISRSNYGYTF; CDR3nt: TGCGCCAGCAGCCAAGACATTTCGCGCTCTAACTATGGCTACACCTTC
j_gene: TRBJ1-1; len: 16; d_gene: TRBD1; v_gene: TRBV4-2; abundance: .; CDR3aa: CASSQGTGGVDTEAFF; CDR3nt: TGTGCCAGCAGCCAAGGGACAGGGGGGGTGGACACTGAAGCTTTCTTT
j_gene: TRBJ2-3; len: 15; d_gene: TRBD2; v_gene: TRBV13; abundance: .; CDR3aa: CASSSLAGGTDTQYF; CDR3nt: TGTGCCAGCAGCTCCCTGGCGGGGGGGACAGATACGCAGTATTTT
j_gene: TRBJ1-3; len: 17; d_gene: .; v_gene: TRBV5-1; abundance: once; CDR3aa: CASSLGGFVKTKDTIYF; CDR3nt: TGCGCCAGCAGCTTGGGCGGTTTTGTGAAGACGAAAGACACCATATATTTT
j_gene: TRBJ1-5; len: 14; d_gene: .; v_gene: TRBV3-1/TRBV3-2; abundance: .; CDR3aa: CASSQDRGREPQHF; CDR3nt: TGTGCCAGCAGCCAAGACAGGGGCAGGGAGCCCCAGCATTTT
j_gene: TRBJ1-3; len: 13; d_gene: .; v_gene: TRBV12-3/TRBV12-4; abundance: .; CDR3aa: CASSSLSGNTIYF; CDR3nt: TGTGCCAGCAGTTCCCTCTCTGGAAACACCATATATTTT
j_gene: TRBJ1-2; len: 15; d_gene: TRBD1; v_gene: TRBV6-5; abundance: .; CDR3aa: CASGPWGQGPGGYTF; CDR3nt: TGTGCCAGCGGCCCCTGGGGACAGGGCCCAGGGGGCTACACCTTC
j_gene: TRBJ2-1; len: 18; d_gene: .; v_gene: TRBV3-1/TRBV3-2; abundance: once; CDR3aa: CASSQPADLSGMNPRVFF; CDR3nt: TGTGCCAGCAGCCAGCCCGCGGATTTGTCCGGAATGAATCCGCGGGTGTTCTTC
j_gene: TRBJ2-7; len: 16; d_gene: .; v_gene: TRBV7-2; abundance: .; CDR3aa: CASSLALQGWVDEQYF; CDR3nt: TGTGCCAGCAGCTTAGCCCTACAGGGTTGGGTTGACGAGCAGTACTTC
j_gene: TRBJ1-2; len: 16; d_gene: TRBD1; v_gene: TRBV19; abundance: .; CDR3aa: CASSIQTGAAGYGYTF; CDR3nt: TGTGCCAGTAGTATCCAGACAGGGGCCGCGGGCTATGGCTACACCTTC
j_gene: TRBJ1-2; len: 15; d_gene: TRBD1; v_gene: TRBV3-1/TRBV3-2; abundance: .; CDR3aa: CASSQGQGLIDGYTF; CDR3nt: TGTGCCAGCAGCCAAGGACAGGGGTTAATTGATGGCTACACCTTC
j_gene: TRBJ1-4; len: 13; d_gene: .; v_gene: TRBV5-4; abundance: .; CDR3aa: CASSLRGGGKLFF; CDR3nt: TGTGCCAGCAGCTTGCGAGGTGGCGGAAAACTGTTTTTT
j_gene: TRBJ1-2; len: 12; d_gene: .; v_gene: TRBV30; abundance: .; CDR3aa: CAWSVAVDGYTF; CDR3nt: TGTGCCTGGAGTGTTGCGGTTGATGGCTACACCTTC
j_gene: TRBJ1-2; len: 17; d_gene: .; v_gene: TRBV19; abundance: .; CDR3aa: CASTQWLQGVEDYGYTF; CDR3nt: TGTGCCAGTACCCAATGGCTACAGGGAGTTGAGGATTATGGCTACACCTTC
j_gene: TRBJ1-1; len: 15; d_gene: .; v_gene: TRBV9; abundance: .; CDR3aa: CASRPSPQGYTEAFF; CDR3nt: TGTGCCAGCAGACCCTCCCCCCAGGGTTACACTGAAGCTTTCTTT
j_gene: TRBJ1-1; len: 13; d_gene: .; v_gene: TRBV7-9; abundance: .; CDR3aa: CATLAAGYTEAFF; CDR3nt: TGTGCCACCCTTGCCGCAGGCTACACTGAAGCTTTCTTT
j_gene: TRBJ2-1; len: 15; d_gene: .; v_gene: TRBV25-1; abundance: .; CDR3aa: CASSVPRANYNEQFF; CDR3nt: TGTGCCAGCAGTGTACCGCGAGCTAACTACAATGAGCAGTTCTTC
j_gene: TRBJ1-5; len: 16; d_gene: TRBD1; v_gene: TRBV14; abundance: .; CDR3aa: CASSQSLQGANQPQHF; CDR3nt: TGTGCCAGCAGCCAATCCTTACAGGGGGCCAATCAGCCCCAGCATTTT
j_gene: TRBJ2-1; len: 15; d_gene: TRBD2; v_gene: TRBV6-4; abundance: once; CDR3aa: CASSDSAGGYNEQFF; CDR3nt: TGTGCCAGCAGTGACTCAGCGGGGGGCTACAATGAGCAGTTCTTC
j_gene: TRBJ1-5; len: 15; d_gene: .; v_gene: TRBV2; abundance: .; CDR3aa: CASSDQGLSNQPQHF; CDR3nt: TGTGCCAGCAGTGATCAGGGGTTAAGCAATCAGCCCCAGCATTTT
j_gene: TRBJ1-1; len: 16; d_gene: .; v_gene: TRBV19; abundance: .; CDR3aa: CASSTGGSLPQGEAFF; CDR3nt: TGTGCCAGTAGTACGGGGGGCAGTCTGCCCCAGGGTGAAGCTTTCTTT
j_gene: TRBJ2-1; len: 17; d_gene: TRBD1; v_gene: TRBV11-2; abundance: .; CDR3aa: CASSPGPGTENYNEQFF; CDR3nt: TGTGCCAGCAGCCCCGGACCCGGGACAGAGAACTACAATGAGCAGTTCTTC
j_gene: TRBJ2-5; len: 13; d_gene: .; v_gene: TRBV28; abundance: .; CDR3aa: CASSEGGQETQYF; CDR3nt: TGTGCCAGCAGTGAGGGGGGGCAAGAGACCCAGTACTTC
j_gene: TRBJ2-7; len: 16; d_gene: TRBD2; v_gene: TRBV5-1; abundance: .; CDR3aa: CASSYGREAWPYEQYF; CDR3nt: TGCGCCAGCAGCTACGGGAGGGAAGCCTGGCCCTACGAGCAGTACTTC
j_gene: TRBJ1-2; len: 11; d_gene: .; v_gene: TRBV2; abundance: .; CDR3aa: CASRLNYGYTF; CDR3nt: TGTGCCAGCAGGTTAAACTATGGCTACACCTTC
j_gene: TRBJ1-5; len: 12; d_gene: .; v_gene: TRBV28; abundance: once; CDR3aa: CASRGGVQPQHF; CDR3nt: TGTGCCAGCAGGGGGGGAGTCCAGCCCCAGCATTTT
j_gene: TRBJ2-7; len: 14; d_gene: .; v_gene: TRBV7-9; abundance: once; CDR3aa: CASSLAGRSYEQYF; CDR3nt: TGTGCCAGCAGCTTAGCGGGCCGCTCCTACGAGCAGTACTTC
j_gene: TRBJ1-2; len: 14; d_gene: .; v_gene: TRBV19; abundance: .; CDR3aa: CASRDGQLLYGYTF; CDR3nt: TGTGCCAGTAGGGACGGACAACTGCTCTATGGCTACACCTTC
j_gene: TRBJ1-5; len: 15; d_gene: TRBD1; v_gene: TRBV2; abundance: .; CDR3aa: CASSGGQGANQPQHF; CDR3nt: TGTGCCAGCAGTGGGGGACAGGGGGCGAATCAGCCCCAGCATTTT
j_gene: TRBJ2-3; len: 15; d_gene: .; v_gene: TRBV6-2/TRBV6-3; abundance: .; CDR3aa: CASSLDLSGTDTQYF; CDR3nt: TGTGCCAGCAGCCTAGACTTAAGCGGGACAGATACGCAGTATTTT
j_gene: TRBJ1-5; len: 15; d_gene: TRBD1; v_gene: TRBV6-5; abundance: .; CDR3aa: CASNSGTGSNQPQHF; CDR3nt: TGTGCCAGCAACTCCGGGACAGGGAGCAATCAGCCCCAGCATTTT
j_gene: TRBJ1-3; len: 13; d_gene: .; v_gene: TRBV9; abundance: .; CDR3aa: CASSTQGGNTIYF; CDR3nt: TGTGCCAGCAGCACCCAGGGGGGAAACACCATATATTTT
j_gene: TRBJ1-2; len: 15; d_gene: TRBD1; v_gene: TRBV7-9; abundance: .; CDR3aa: CASSLGQGANYGYTF; CDR3nt: TGTGCCAGCAGCTTAGGACAGGGGGCTAACTATGGCTACACCTTC
j_gene: TRBJ2-7; len: 13; d_gene: TRBD1; v_gene: TRBV29-1; abundance: .; CDR3aa: CSGGRDRVGEQYF; CDR3nt: TGCAGCGGTGGAAGAGACAGGGTAGGCGAGCAGTACTTC
j_gene: TRBJ1-2; len: 15; d_gene: TRBD1; v_gene: TRBV15; abundance: .; CDR3aa: CATSGTGEDNYGYTF; CDR3nt: TGTGCCACCAGCGGGACAGGGGAGGATAACTATGGCTACACCTTC
j_gene: TRBJ1-3; len: 17; d_gene: TRBD1; v_gene: TRBV19; abundance: few; CDR3aa: CASSIDPPTGPGNTIYF; CDR3nt: TGTGCCAGTAGTATAGATCCTCCGACAGGGCCCGGAAACACCATATATTTT
j_gene: TRBJ1-1; len: 13; d_gene: .; v_gene: TRBV18; abundance: .; CDR3aa: CASSPGEGTEAFF; CDR3nt: TGTGCCAGCTCACCAGGGGAGGGCACTGAAGCTTTCTTT